A single T cell receptor (beta chain) is shown here with its context. Its specificity is unknown. Germline CDR1 and CDR2: SGHNT and YENEEA. The length of the CDR3 is 16 residues. Trimming cost V 3 bases and J 0 bases, with 13 bases left between them. The sample belongs to a study of beta chain features in type 1 diabetes. Whole-study findings and limits: All four CD4+ subsets from Type 1 diabetes patients carried moderately but significantly shorter TCRB CDR3s.

Sequenced material consisted of expressed TCRB transcripts (all of the isolated RNA was reverse transcribed). Data came from immunoSEQ multiplex PCR; TCRdb stores just in-frame clones and leaves some out. The data contain a few hundred thousand clones, around an eighth of them singletons. The sequenced material came from naive CD4+ T cells from blood. The receptor was derived from a woman between 18 and 29 years old with type 1 diabetes. The gene calls are TRBV11-3 and TRBJ2-3; no definite D call. The chain's CDR3 is CASSFGEAPSTDTQYF. Written as DNA, the CDR3 is TGTGCCAGCAGCTTCGGTGAGGCCCCGAGCACAGATACGCAGTATTTT.